This T cell receptor beta chain appears in the sequencing data of a study of blood T cell repertoires in COVID-19. V shed 0 bases and J shed 3 bases, with 11 bases lying between them. Looked up from germline, CDR1 is MGHRA and CDR2 is YSYEKL. The CDR3 length is 15 residues. TCRdb's copy holds only in-frame clones and misses some; the assay was immunoSEQ multiplex PCR. Among roughly 120,000 clones listed, more than 65% were seen once. Sequences were obtained from peripheral blood. This sequence originates from a woman over 75 with acute or convalescent COVID-19. V gene TRBV4-1 combines with J gene TRBJ1-1, with D possibly being TRBD1 (5 bases). The CDR3 DNA reads as TGCGCCAGCAGCCAAGACCGGGAGGGGTACACTGAAGCTTTCTTT. This translates into CASSQDREGYTEAFF.